Below, 7 T cell receptor beta chains from the same sample are listed, as sequenced in a study of T cells after yellow fever vaccination (dated by TCRdb to about 2019). This specimen's treatment or condition label, per the study, means: live attenuated yellow fever vaccine strain. Library prep was done by 5' RACE. The run used an Illumina NovaSeq 6000. TCRdb reran the public reads through fastp at Q25 and MiXCR, keeping productive beta chains. CDR3 protein duplicates are merged, each entry listing the most common genes and DNA. Recorded for this sample are hundreds of thousands of distinct CDR3 sequences; over 15% of them occurred a single time. The ten largest make up around 17% of the sample. Specimen: PBMCs, collected before the yellow fever booster vaccination. These TCRs come from a man aged 18 to 29 who received the YFV17D yellow fever vaccine.

This rearrangement joins TRBV11-2 to TRBJ2-1, with D perhaps matching TRBD1 or TRBD2 (5 bases each). V was clipped by 4 bases and J by 0 bases, with 13 bases between them. From germline, CDR1 is SGHAT and CDR2 FQNNGV. The CDR3 is 16 residues long. DNA for the CDR3: TGTGCCAGCAGCTCAGGACGGGGCAGCTCCTACAATGAGCAGTTCTTC. It codes for CASSSGRGSSYNEQFF.

There are many counts of this clonotype. The genes are TRBV7-9 and TRBJ1-1; D is uncertain. Germline V CDR1 and CDR2: SEHNR, FQNEAQ (reference sequence). The CDR3 extends over 11 amino acids. Trimming took 3 bases from V and 1 from J, leaving 0 bases between them. CDR3 amino acids: CASSLNTEAFF. The DNA for the CDR3 is TGTGCCAGCAGCTTGAACACTGAAGCTTTCTTT.

This clonotype was detected only a few times. The chain carries TRBV5-6 and TRBJ2-7; no firm D call. The V end lost 4 bases, the J end lost 6 bases, and 17 bases lay between the germline ends. The CDR3 extends over 14 amino acids. The V gene's germline CDR1 is SGHDT and CDR2 YYEEEE. The CDR3 reads CASSKGSPALEQYF. The CDR3 DNA reads TGTGCCAGCAGCAAAGGATCACCGGCCCTCGAGCAGTACTTC.

This clonotype has at least ten counts. The chain recombines TRBV10-3 with TRBJ2-2; D is unclear. Between the trimmed V and J ends, which lost 3 bases and 6 bases, there was a span of 8 bases. The germline V gene encodes CDR1 ENHRY and CDR2 SYGVKD. The CDR3 has 13 residues. The CDR3 region is CAISDKRPGELFF. CDR3 coding DNA: TGTGCCATCAGTGACAAGAGGCCCGGGGAGCTGTTTTTT.

The CDR3 DNA sequence: TGCGCCAGCAGCTTGTTAGGACAGGGGGATAATGAGCAGTTCTTC. It translates to CASSLLGQGDNEQFF. The rearrangement joins TRBV5-1 to TRBJ2-1; 10 nucleotides agree with TRBD1. Germline V CDR1 and CDR2: SGHRS, YFSETQ. V lost 1 base to trimming and J lost 7 bases; unmatched junction nucleotides: 5. The CDR3 length is 15 residues.

This clonotype has just a few counts. The chain is built from TRBV10-3 and TRBJ2-7, with D perhaps TRBD1 (5 bases). Germline lookup yields CDR1 ENHRY and CDR2 SYGVKD. Trimming took off 6 bases at V and 3 bases at J, with 15 bases between the two ends. The CDR3 loop spans 14 amino acids. The CDR3 is CAIRPTEGDYEQYF. Here the CDR3 DNA reads TGTGCCATCAGGCCGACAGAAGGAGACTACGAGCAGTACTTC.

In this sample, this clonotype turned up a few times. The gene calls are TRBV6-6 and TRBJ2-7; TRBD1 agrees at 7 bases. Trimming removed 6 bases from V and 2 bases from J; junction bases left unmatched: 7. The CDR3 consists of 14 residues. Germline CDR1 and CDR2: MNHNY and SVGAGI (reference sequence). In DNA, the CDR3 is TGTGCCAGCAGCTTCTTAGGGGGCCCCTACGAGCAGTACTTC. It codes for CASSFLGGPYEQYF.